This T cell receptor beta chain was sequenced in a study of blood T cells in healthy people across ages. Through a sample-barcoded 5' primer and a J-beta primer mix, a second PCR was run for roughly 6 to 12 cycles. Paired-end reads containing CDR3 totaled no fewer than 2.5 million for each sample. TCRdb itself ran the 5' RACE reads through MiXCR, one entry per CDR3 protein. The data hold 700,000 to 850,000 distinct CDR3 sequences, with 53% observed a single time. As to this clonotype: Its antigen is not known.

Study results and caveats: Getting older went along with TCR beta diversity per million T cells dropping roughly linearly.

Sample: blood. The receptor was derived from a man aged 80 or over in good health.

CDR3 in DNA: TGTGCCAGCAGTGAAGCCCCCGGGAGGGGCATTCAGTACTTC. It is translated as CASSEAPGRGIQYF. The rearrangement links TRBV6-1 to TRBJ2-4; 8 bases map to TRBD2. The V gene end was trimmed by 0 bases and the J gene end by 9 bases; junction bases not matched to a gene: 4. The CDR3 is 14 amino acids. CDR1 is MNHNS, CDR2 SASEGT, per germline.